The next 12 T cell receptor beta chains were all read from a single sample in a study of T cells after yellow fever vaccination. TCRdb used MiXCR to reprocess the 5' RACE reads, holding one entry per CDR3 protein. The sample holds some 600,000 distinct CDR3 sequences, about 15% seen once. The sequencing here drew on PBMCs, taken about 5 days after the first yellow fever vaccination. These receptors were collected from a man between 18 and 35 years old who received the YFV17D yellow fever vaccine.

The table lists this clonotype with many counts. The V call is TRBV12-3 or TRBV12-4, the J call TRBJ2-1; D is ambiguous. The ends were cut back, 6 bases at V and 3 bases at J, with 3 bases in the middle. This CDR3 spans 11 amino acids. The CDR3 protein is CASRYYNEQFF. The CDR3 region has the DNA TGTGCCAGCAGGTACTACAATGAGCAGTTCTTC.

This chain joins TRBV7-8 and TRBJ1-6; D unclear. The CDR3 has 13 residues. Germline CDR1 SGHVS, CDR2 FQNEAQ. V was trimmed by 5 bases and J by 9 bases, leaving 11 bases between them. The CDR3 sequence is CASSPNAVSPLHF. The DNA for the CDR3 is TGTGCCAGCAGCCCGAATGCCGTTTCACCCCTCCACTTT.

This sequence joins TRBV27 and TRBJ2-7; 8 positions agree with TRBD1. Germline lookup yields CDR1 MNHEY and CDR2 SMNVEV (reference sequence). Germline trimming cut 3 bases from V and 3 bases from J; bases unmatched to any gene: 4. There are 14 residues in the CDR3. This CDR3 is CASSFGTGGYEQYF. Here the CDR3 DNA reads TGTGCCAGCAGTTTCGGGACAGGAGGCTACGAGCAGTACTTC.

A few counts support this clonotype. The chain couples TRBV5-1 to TRBJ2-1, with D perhaps given as TRBD1 or TRBD2 (6 bases each). The CDR3 sequence is 15 residues long. Trimming pared 0 bases from V and 2 bases from J, leaving 9 bases between. Germline lookup yields CDR1 SGHRS and CDR2 YFSETQ. CDR3 protein: CASSLEGGAYNEQFF. The CDR3 nucleotides are TGCGCCAGCAGCTTGGAGGGGGGCGCCTACAATGAGCAGTTCTTC. Full variable domain (outside the CDR3, taken from reference TRBV5-1 and TRBJ2-1): KAGVTQTPRYLIKTRGQQVTLSCSPISGHRSVSWYQQTPGQGLQFLFEYFSETQRNKGNFPGRFSGRQFSNSRSEMNVSTLELGDSALYLCASSLEGGAYNEQFFGPGTRLTVL.

This sequence joins TRBV12-3 or TRBV12-4 and TRBJ2-5; 9 bases line up with TRBD2. With V trimmed by 6 bases and J by 0 bases, 8 bases remained unmatched. The CDR3 is 16 amino acids. The CDR3 DNA follows: TGTGCCAGCAGACCTCTCTTAGCGGGGGACCAAGAGACCCAGTACTTC. This codes for CASRPLLAGDQETQYF.

Of note for this clonotype: Since a much larger clone is just one base distant, this may be a read error. In DNA form, the CDR3 reads TGTGCCAGCAGCTTGATCGGGGCGGATGGCTACACCTTC. This encodes CASSLIGADGYTF. This sequence joins TRBV5-6 and TRBJ1-2, with a weak D call TRBD1 (5 bases). Germline-derived CDR1 and CDR2 are SGHDT and YYEEEE. Trimming left V 1 base short and J 6 bases short, with 10 bases between. This CDR3 has 13 amino acids. The complete variable domain, with remaining parts taken from reference TRBV5-6 and TRBJ1-2, reads DAGVTQSPTHLIKTRGQQVTLRCSPKSGHDTVSWYQQALGQGPQFIFQYYEEEERQRGNFPDRFSGHQFPNYSSELNVNALLLGDSALYLCASSLIGADGYTFGSGTRLTVV.

This chain joins TRBV11-2 and TRBJ2-1; 8 bases line up with TRBD2. This CDR3 region has 16 residues. V trimming: 5 bases; J trimming: 3 bases; junction bases outside the gene matches: 9. Germline values: CDR1 SGHAT, CDR2 FQNNGV. The CDR3 loop is CASSPIRGGDYNEQFF. DNA of the CDR3: TGTGCCAGCAGCCCCATTCGGGGGGGCGACTACAATGAGCAGTTCTTC.

This chain uses TRBV18 with TRBJ1-1; perhaps TRBD1 as D (6 bases). CDR1 and CDR2 from the germline V gene are KGHSH and LQKENI. The CDR3 runs to 14 residues. V lost 4 bases and J 7 bases, leaving 16 bases between the germline ends. DNA for the CDR3: TGTGCCAGCTCACTTCTAGGCGTCAGGGGTGAAGCTTTCTTT. It codes for CASSLLGVRGEAFF.

This chain uses TRBV10-1 with TRBJ2-7, with D perhaps assigned TRBD1 or TRBD2 (5 bases each). The CDR3 totals 12 residues. V lost 6 bases and J lost 4, with 10 bases in between. Germline V gives CDR1 WNHNN, CDR2 SYGVQD (reference sequence). CDR3 amino acids: CASSPGRYEQYF. The DNA of the CDR3 is TGCGCCAGCAGCCCAGGGAGATACGAGCAGTACTTC.

The rearrangement uses TRBV11-2 and TRBJ2-7; no clear D gene. V was trimmed by 1 base and J by 2 bases, leaving 15 bases between them. CDR3 length: 16 residues. From germline, CDR1 is SGHAT and CDR2 FQNNGV. In DNA, the CDR3 is TGTGCCAGCAGCTTAGTCTACCAGGCGGAACCCTACGAGCAGTACGTC. Translation: CASSLVYQAEPYEQYV.

This clonotype was recorded a few times. V gene TRBV4-3 combines with J gene TRBJ2-1, with D perhaps TRBD1 or TRBD2 (6 bases each). The CDR3 contains 15 residues. V was cut by 2 bases and J by 10 bases, with 18 bases left in between. From germline, CDR1 is LGHNA and CDR2 YSLEER. The CDR3: CASSQYSGADYEQFF. Written as DNA, the CDR3 is TGCGCCAGCAGCCAATATTCGGGGGCCGACTACGAGCAGTTCTTC.

This clonotype was seen more than once but under ten times. The chain joins TRBV28 to TRBJ2-1, with TRBD2 as a possible D gene (7 bases). Germline CDR1 is MDHEN and CDR2 is SYDVKM. The CDR3 covers 16 residues. V lost 7 bases and J 2 bases, leaving 18 bases between the germline ends. CDR3 protein: CASTIPWGGPYNEQFF. CDR3 in DNA: TGTGCCAGCACTATCCCTTGGGGGGGGCCCTACAATGAGCAGTTCTTC.